Each of the 13 T cell receptor beta chains below was sequenced from the same sample in a study of cytotoxic CD8 clonotypes in ibrutinib-treated CLL. The method was immunoSEQ multiplex PCR; TCRdb's version includes in-frame clones alone and lacks a portion of them. The table lists about 76,000 clones, approximately 87% of them singletons. The material sequenced was PBMCs, taken after 24 months of ibrutinib treatment. These receptors came from a human donor with chronic lymphocytic leukemia.

CDR3 coding DNA: TGTGCCAGCAGCTTAATACTAGCGGGAGTCACCGGGGAGCTGTTTTTT. As protein: CASSLILAGVTGELFF. The chain employs TRBV11-2 and TRBJ2-2; the match to TRBD2 covers 11 bases. Germline V lookup: CDR1 SGHAT, CDR2 FQNNGV. This CDR3 is built from 16 residues. The J segment lost 4 bases and the V segment lost 2 bases, leaving 3 bases of the junction unmatched.

The V call is TRBV29-1, the J call TRBJ1-2; D ambiguous. The CDR3 is made up of 13 amino acids. V lost 7 bases and J 5 bases, leaving 17 bases between the germline ends. Germline CDR1 is SQVTM and CDR2 is ANQGSEA. The CDR3: CSADRRTGYGYTF. In DNA form, the CDR3 reads TGCAGCGCCGACCGACGTACCGGATATGGCTACACCTTC.

This clone showed up just once. This chain links TRBV7-9 with TRBJ2-1; possibly TRBD1 for D (6 bases). The CDR3 loop spans 14 amino acids. Germline V gives CDR1 SEHNR, CDR2 FQNEAQ (reference sequence). Trimming removed 5 bases at V and 5 bases at J, with 13 bases between. The CDR3 sequence: CASSHQGPNNEQFF. CDR3 bases: TGTGCCAGCAGCCATCAGGGGCCTAACAATGAGCAGTTCTTC.

The J gene is TRBJ2-3, the V gene TRBV30, with 8 bases matching TRBD2. The CDR3 loop spans 13 amino acids. Germline CDR1 is GTSNPN and CDR2 is SVGIG (reference sequence). The J segment lost 1 base and the V segment lost 3 bases, leaving 0 bases of the junction unmatched. CDR3 DNA: TGTGCCTGGAGAGCGGGGGGCACAGATACGCAGTATTTT. As protein: CAWRAGGTDTQYF.

The chain joins TRBV5-1 to TRBJ2-1, with 12 bases that match TRBD2. The trim removed 0 bases at V and 9 bases at J, leaving 4 bases unmatched. Germline CDR1 reads SGHRS; CDR2 reads YFSETQ. CDR3 length: 15 residues. The CDR3 bases are TGCGCCAGCAGCTTGGGACTAGCGGGAGAAGGTGAGCAGTTCTTC. This translates into CASSLGLAGEGEQFF.

The V and J genes are TRBV10-3 and TRBJ2-2; either TRBD1 or TRBD2 may supply D (5 bases each). The CDR3 is 15 amino acids. Germline V gene sequence: CDR1 ENHRY, CDR2 SYGVKD. V lost 6 bases, J lost 1 base, and 12 bases lay in between. CDR3 region: CAISPRDLNTGELFF. The CDR3 bases are TGTGCCATCAGCCCTAGGGACCTGAACACCGGGGAGCTGTTTTTT.

The count of this clone is one. With a much larger clone just one base away, this may be a read error. CDR3 nucleotide sequence: TGTGTCAGCAGCTCCTCGGCGGGAGCCTTTTACGAGCAGTACTTC. Protein product: CVSSSSAGAFYEQYF. V and J are TRBV5-6 and TRBJ2-7; 7 nucleotides match TRBD2. The CDR3 sequence is 15 residues long. Germline CDR1 SGHDT, CDR2 YYEEEE.

This clone came up once. The rearrangement uses TRBV28 and TRBJ2-5; possibly TRBD1 for D (6 bases). This CDR3 is 15 amino acids long. Germline lookup yields CDR1 MDHEN and CDR2 SYDVKM. V lost 5 bases, J lost 4 bases, and 17 bases lay in between. The CDR3 nucleotides are TGTGCCAGCAGTCCCTCAGGGGCTCGTGGAGAGACCCAGTACTTC. As protein: CASSPSGARGETQYF.

The chain links TRBV6-5 to TRBJ2-5; no definite D call. Germline V gives CDR1 MNHEY, CDR2 SVGAGI. V lost 8 bases and J 1 base, leaving 11 bases between the germline ends. The CDR3 totals 13 residues. CDR3 sequence: CASRKAGQETQYF. CDR3 DNA: TGTGCCAGCCGAAAGGCAGGCCAAGAGACCCAGTACTTC.

The gene calls are TRBV4-1 and TRBJ2-4; D unclear. The CDR3 loop spans 18 amino acids. Trimming shortened V by 3 bases and J by 0 bases, and 18 bases separated the two germline ends. Germline V gene sequence: CDR1 MGHRA, CDR2 YSYEKL. The DNA for the CDR3 is TGCGCCAGCAGCCAGGAGAGAGGCGGCGGATTAGCCAAAAACATTCAGTACTTC. Its translation: CASSQERGGGLAKNIQYF.

The gene calls are TRBV15 and TRBJ1-1, with 7 bases that match TRBD1. J was trimmed by 3 bases and V by 0 bases; bases with no gene match: 10. The V gene's germline CDR1 is LNHNV and CDR2 YYDKDF (reference sequence). The CDR3 totals 17 residues. CDR3 sequence (DNA): TGTGCCACCAGCAGAGATCAAGCAACCGGGACAGACACTGAAGCTTTCTTT. Translating gives CATSRDQATGTDTEAFF. Supplemented by reference TRBV15 and TRBJ1-1, the full variable domain reads DAMVIQNPRYQVTQFGKPVTLSCSQTLNHNVMYWYQQKSSQAPKLLFHYYDKDFNNEADTPDNFQSRRPNTSFCFLDIRSPGLGDTAMYLCATSRDQATGTDTEAFFGQGTRLTVV.

This clone was counted once. This chain uses TRBV19 with TRBJ2-5; D is unclear. Germline lookup yields CDR1 LNHDA and CDR2 SQIVND (reference sequence). With 4 bases removed from V and 1 base from J, the gap between germline ends came to 10 bases. The CDR3 has 14 residues. The chain's CDR3 is CASSKGHPQETQYF. As DNA, the CDR3 is TGTGCCAGTAGTAAGGGTCACCCCCAAGAGACCCAGTACTTC.

The chain has TRBV6-6 and TRBJ1-1; D gene uncertain. CDR1 and CDR2 (germline): MNHNY, SVGAGI (reference sequence). The CDR3 totals 14 residues. With 7 bases removed from V and 2 bases from J, the gap between germline ends came to 14 bases. CDR3 region: CASTPMGPNTEAFF. For the CDR3, the DNA is TGTGCCAGCACCCCAATGGGTCCTAACACTGAAGCTTTCTTT.